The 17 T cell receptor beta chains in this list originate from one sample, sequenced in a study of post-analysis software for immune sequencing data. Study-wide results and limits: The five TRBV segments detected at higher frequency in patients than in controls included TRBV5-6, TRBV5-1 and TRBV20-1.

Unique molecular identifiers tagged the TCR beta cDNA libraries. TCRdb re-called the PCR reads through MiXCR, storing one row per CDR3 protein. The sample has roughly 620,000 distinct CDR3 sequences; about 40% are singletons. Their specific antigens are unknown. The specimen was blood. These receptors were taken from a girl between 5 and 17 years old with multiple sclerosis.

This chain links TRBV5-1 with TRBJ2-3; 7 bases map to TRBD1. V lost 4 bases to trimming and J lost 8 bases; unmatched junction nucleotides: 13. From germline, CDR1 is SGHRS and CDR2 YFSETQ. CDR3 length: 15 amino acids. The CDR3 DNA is TGCGCCAGCAGCGTTTCTCGACAGGGAAGGTCTACGCAGTATTTT. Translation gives CASSVSRQGRSTQYF. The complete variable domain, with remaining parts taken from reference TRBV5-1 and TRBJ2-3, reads KAGVTQTPRYLIKTRGQQVTLSCSPISGHRSVSWYQQTPGQGLQFLFEYFSETQRNKGNFPGRFSGRQFSNSRSEMNVSTLELGDSALYLCASSVSRQGRSTQYFGPGTRLTVL.

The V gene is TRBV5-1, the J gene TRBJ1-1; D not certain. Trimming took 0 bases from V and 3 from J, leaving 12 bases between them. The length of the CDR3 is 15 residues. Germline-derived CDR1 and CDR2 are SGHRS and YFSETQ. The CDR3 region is CASSLEGVRDTEAFF. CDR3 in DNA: TGCGCCAGCAGCTTGGAGGGAGTCAGAGACACTGAAGCTTTCTTT.

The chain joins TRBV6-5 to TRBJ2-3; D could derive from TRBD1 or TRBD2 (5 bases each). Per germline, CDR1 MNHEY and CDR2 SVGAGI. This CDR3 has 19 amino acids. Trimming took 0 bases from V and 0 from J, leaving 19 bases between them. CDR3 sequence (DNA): TGTGCCAGCAGTTACTCGAGGGGTGTCGGAACTACCAGCACAGATACGCAGTATTTT. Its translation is CASSYSRGVGTTSTDTQYF.

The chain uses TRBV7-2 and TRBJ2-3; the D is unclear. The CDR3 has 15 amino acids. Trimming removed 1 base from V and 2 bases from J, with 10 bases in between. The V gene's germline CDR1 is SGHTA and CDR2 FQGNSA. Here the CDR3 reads CASSLGRVSTDTQYF. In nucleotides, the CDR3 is TGTGCCAGCAGCTTAGGCCGGGTGTCCACAGATACGCAGTATTTT.

The CDR3 sequence is CASSLRLAGNNEQFF. The CDR3 DNA follows: TGTGCCAGCAGCTTAAGGCTAGCGGGTAACAATGAGCAGTTCTTC. The gene calls are TRBV13 and TRBJ2-1; 8 nucleotides line up with TRBD2. Germline CDR1 reads PRHDT; CDR2 reads FYEKMQ (reference sequence). The CDR3 extends over 15 amino acids. V gave up 2 bases and J gave up 5 bases; unmatched junction bases: 5.

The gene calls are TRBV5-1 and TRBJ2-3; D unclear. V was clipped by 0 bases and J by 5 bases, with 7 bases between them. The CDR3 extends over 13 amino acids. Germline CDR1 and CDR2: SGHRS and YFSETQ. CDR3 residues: CASSLDKLDTQYF. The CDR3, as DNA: TGCGCCAGCAGCTTGGATAAACTAGATACGCAGTATTTT.

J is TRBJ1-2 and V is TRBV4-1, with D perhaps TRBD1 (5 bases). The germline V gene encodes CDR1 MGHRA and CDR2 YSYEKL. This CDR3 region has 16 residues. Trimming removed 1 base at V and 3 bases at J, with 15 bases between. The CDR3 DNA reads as TGCGCCAGCAGCCAAGGTCCCGCAGGGCGTGACTATGGCTACACCTTC. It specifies CASSQGPAGRDYGYTF.

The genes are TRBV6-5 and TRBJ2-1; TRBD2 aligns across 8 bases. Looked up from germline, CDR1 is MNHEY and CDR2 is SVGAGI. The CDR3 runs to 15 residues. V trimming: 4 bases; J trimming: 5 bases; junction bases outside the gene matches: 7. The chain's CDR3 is CASSSSGSPNNEQFF. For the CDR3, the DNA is TGTGCCAGCAGTTCCAGCGGGAGCCCAAACAATGAGCAGTTCTTC.

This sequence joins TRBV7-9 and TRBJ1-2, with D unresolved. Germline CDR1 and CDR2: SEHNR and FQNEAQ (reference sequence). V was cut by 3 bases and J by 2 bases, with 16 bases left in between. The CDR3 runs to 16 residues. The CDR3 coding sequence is TGTGCCAGCAGCTTTACCCTTGGAGTCAGAAACTATGGCTACACCTTC. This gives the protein CASSFTLGVRNYGYTF.

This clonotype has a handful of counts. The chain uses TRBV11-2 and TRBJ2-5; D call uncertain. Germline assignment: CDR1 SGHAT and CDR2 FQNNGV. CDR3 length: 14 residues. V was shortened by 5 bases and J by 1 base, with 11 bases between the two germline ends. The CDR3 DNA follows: TGTGCCAGCAGCCTCATTAGAGGCCAAGAGACCCAGTACTTC. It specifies CASSLIRGQETQYF.

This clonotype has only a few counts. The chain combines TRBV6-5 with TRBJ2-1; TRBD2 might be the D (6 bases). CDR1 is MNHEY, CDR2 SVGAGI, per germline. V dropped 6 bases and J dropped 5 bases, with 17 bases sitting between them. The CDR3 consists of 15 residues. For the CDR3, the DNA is TGTGCCAGCAGCGACGGGGGTAGCGGTGACAATGAGCAGTTCTTC. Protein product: CASSDGGSGDNEQFF.

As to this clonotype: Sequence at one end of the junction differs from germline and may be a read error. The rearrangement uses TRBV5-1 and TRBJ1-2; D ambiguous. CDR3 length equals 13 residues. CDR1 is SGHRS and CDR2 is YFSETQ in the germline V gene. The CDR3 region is CASSSGGLDGYTF. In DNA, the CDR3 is TGCGCCAGCAGCTCGGGTGGCCTCGATGGTTACACCTTC.

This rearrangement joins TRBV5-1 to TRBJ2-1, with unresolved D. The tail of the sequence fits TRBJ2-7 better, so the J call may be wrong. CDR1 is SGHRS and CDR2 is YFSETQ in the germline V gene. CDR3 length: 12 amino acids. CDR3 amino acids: CASSSLGREQYF. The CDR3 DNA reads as TGCGCCAGCAGCTCCCTTGGCCGGGAGCAGTACTTC.

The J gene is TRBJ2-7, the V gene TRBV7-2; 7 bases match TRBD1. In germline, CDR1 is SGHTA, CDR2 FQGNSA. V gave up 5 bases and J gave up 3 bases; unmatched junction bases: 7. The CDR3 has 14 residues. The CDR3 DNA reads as TGTGCCAGCAGCCTATCCCGGGACAGCTACGAGCAGTACTTC. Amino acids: CASSLSRDSYEQYF.

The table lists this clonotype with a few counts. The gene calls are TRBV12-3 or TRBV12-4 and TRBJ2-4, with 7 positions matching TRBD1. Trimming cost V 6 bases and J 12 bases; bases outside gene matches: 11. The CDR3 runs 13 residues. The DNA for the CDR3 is TGTGCCAGCAGCTCAGATAGGGACAGTCCTCAGTACTTC. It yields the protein CASSSDRDSPQYF.

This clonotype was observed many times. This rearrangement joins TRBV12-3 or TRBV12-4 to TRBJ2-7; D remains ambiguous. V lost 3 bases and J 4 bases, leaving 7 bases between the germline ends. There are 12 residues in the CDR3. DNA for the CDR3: TGTGCCAGCAGTTTGAGGCGATACGAGCAGTACTTC. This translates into CASSLRRYEQYF.

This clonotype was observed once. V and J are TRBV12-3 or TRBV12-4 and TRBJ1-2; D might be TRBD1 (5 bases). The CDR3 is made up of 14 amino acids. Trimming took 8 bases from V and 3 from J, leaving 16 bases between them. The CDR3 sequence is CASGAQGTYYGYTF. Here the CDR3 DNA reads TGTGCCAGCGGGGCCCAAGGGACGTACTATGGCTACACCTTC.